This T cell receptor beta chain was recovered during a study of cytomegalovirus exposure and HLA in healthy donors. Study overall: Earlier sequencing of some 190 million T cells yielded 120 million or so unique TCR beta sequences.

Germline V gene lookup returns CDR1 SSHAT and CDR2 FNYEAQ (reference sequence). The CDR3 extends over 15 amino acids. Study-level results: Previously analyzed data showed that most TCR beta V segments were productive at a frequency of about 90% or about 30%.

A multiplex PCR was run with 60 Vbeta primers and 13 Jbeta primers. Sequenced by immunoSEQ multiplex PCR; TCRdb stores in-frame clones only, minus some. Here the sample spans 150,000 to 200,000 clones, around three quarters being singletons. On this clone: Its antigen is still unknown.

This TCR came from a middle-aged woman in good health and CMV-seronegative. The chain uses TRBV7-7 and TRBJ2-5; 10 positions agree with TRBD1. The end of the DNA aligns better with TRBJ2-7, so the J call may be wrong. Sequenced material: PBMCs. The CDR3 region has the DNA TGTGCCAGCAGCTTTGGGACAGGGGCGAGCTACGAGCAGTACTTC. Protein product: CASSFGTGASYEQYF.